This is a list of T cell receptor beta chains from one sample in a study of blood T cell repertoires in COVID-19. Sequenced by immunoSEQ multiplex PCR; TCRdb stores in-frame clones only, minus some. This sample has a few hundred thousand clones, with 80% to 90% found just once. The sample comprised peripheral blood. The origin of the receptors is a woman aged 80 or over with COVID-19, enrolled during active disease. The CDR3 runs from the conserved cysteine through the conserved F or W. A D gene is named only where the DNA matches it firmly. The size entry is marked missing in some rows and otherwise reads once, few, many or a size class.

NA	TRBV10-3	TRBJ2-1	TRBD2	CAISLGGGPLDEQFF	TGTGCCATCAGTCTGGGCGGGGGGCCTCTCGATGAGCAGTTCTTC
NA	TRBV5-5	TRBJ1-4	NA	CASSTGSEREKLFF	TGTGCCAGCAGCACAGGATCCGAGCGTGAAAAACTGTTTTTT
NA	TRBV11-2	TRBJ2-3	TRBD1	CASRDRPTIDTQYF	TGTGCCAGCAGGGACAGGCCCACAATAGATACGCAGTATTTT
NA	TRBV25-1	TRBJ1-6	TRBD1	CASSARDRVNSPLHF	TGTGCCAGCAGTGCTAGGGACAGGGTGAATTCACCCCTCCACTTT
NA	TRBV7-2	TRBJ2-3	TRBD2	CASSSWSGGTDTQYF	TGTGCCAGCAGCTCTTGGAGCGGGGGGACAGATACGCAGTATTTT
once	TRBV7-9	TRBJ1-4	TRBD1	CASSLQPGQGASGLFF	TGTGCCAGCAGCCTTCAACCGGGACAGGGGGCGAGCGGACTGTTTTTT
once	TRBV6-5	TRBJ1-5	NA	CASSTTGNQPQHF	TGTGCCAGCAGCACCACAGGGAATCAGCCCCAGCATTTT
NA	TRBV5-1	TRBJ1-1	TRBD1	CATAEGALNTEAFF	TGCGCCACCGCGGAGGGGGCCCTGAACACTGAAGCTTTCTTT
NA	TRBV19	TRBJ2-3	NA	CASTDRPLTDTQYF	TGTGCCAGTACCGACAGGCCCCTCACAGATACGCAGTATTTT
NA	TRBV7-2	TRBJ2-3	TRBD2	CASSLRTSGDTQYF	TGTGCCAGCAGCTTAAGAACTAGCGGGGATACGCAGTATTTT
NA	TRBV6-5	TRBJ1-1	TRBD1	CASSIQGQGTEAFF	TGTGCCAGCAGTATACAGGGGCAAGGCACTGAAGCTTTCTTT
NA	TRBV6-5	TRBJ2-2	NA	CASKLLNTGELFF	TGTGCCAGCAAGCTGTTGAACACCGGGGAGCTGTTTTTT
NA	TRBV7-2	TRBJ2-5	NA	CASSSLVETQYF	TGTGCCAGCAGCTCCCTAGTCGAGACCCAGTACTTC
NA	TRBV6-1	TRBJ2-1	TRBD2	CASSEATTSGGNEQFF	TGTGCCAGCAGTGAAGCAACGACTAGCGGGGGCAATGAGCAGTTCTTC
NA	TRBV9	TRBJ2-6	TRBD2	CASSVVAGGFSGANVLTF	TGTGCCAGCAGCGTAGTAGCGGGGGGTTTCTCTGGGGCCAACGTCCTGACTTTC
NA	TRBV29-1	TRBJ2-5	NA	CSACRAIGQETQYF	TGCAGCGCCTGCAGGGCAATTGGGCAAGAGACCCAGTACTTC
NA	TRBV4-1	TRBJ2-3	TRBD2	CASSQTLLAGGTDTQYF	TGCGCCAGCAGCCAGACATTACTAGCGGGGGGCACAGATACGCAGTATTTT
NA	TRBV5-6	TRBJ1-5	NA	CASSWGGSTGSNQPQHF	TGTGCCAGCAGCTGGGGGGGATCGACAGGTTCAAATCAGCCCCAGCATTTT
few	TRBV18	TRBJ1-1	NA	CASSPLEMNTEAFF	TGTGCCAGCTCACCCTTAGAAATGAACACTGAAGCTTTCTTT
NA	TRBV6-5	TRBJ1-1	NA	CASSYVSENTEAFF	TGTGCCAGCAGTTACGTCAGCGAGAACACTGAAGCTTTCTTT
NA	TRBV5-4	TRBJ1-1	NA	CASSLSGGRTEAFF	TGTGCCAGCAGCTTGTCGGGGGGGCGGACTGAAGCTTTCTTT
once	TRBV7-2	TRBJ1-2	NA	CASSLETEHGYTF	TGTGCCAGCAGCTTAGAGACTGAGCATGGCTACACCTTC
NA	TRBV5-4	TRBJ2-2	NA	CASSSGGRGTGELFF	TGTGCCAGCAGCTCGGGGGGCCGCGGCACCGGGGAGCTGTTTTTT
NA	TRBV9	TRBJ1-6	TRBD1	CASSVRSNPTGTGVNSPLHF	TGTGCCAGCAGCGTACGATCGAATCCAACCGGGACAGGTGTTAATTCACCCCTCCACTTT
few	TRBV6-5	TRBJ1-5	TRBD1	CASSPSRGQGQPQHF	TGTGCCAGCAGTCCCTCCAGGGGGCAAGGTCAGCCCCAGCATTTT
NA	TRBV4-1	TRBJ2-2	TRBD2	CASSLAGGHTGELFF	TGCGCCAGCAGCTTAGCGGGGGGCCACACCGGGGAGCTGTTTTTT
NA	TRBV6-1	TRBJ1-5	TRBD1	CASSERGQGSQPQHF	TGTGCCAGCAGTGAAAGAGGACAGGGGAGTCAGCCCCAGCATTTT
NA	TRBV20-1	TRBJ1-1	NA	CSASMGFGTEAFF	TGCAGTGCTAGTATGGGTTTCGGGACTGAAGCTTTCTTT
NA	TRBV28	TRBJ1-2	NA	CASSPYTNYGYTF	TGTGCCAGCAGTCCGTATACTAACTATGGCTACACCTTC
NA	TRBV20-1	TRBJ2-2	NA	CSASSSPNTGELFF	TGCAGTGCTAGTTCCAGTCCGAACACCGGGGAGCTGTTTTTT
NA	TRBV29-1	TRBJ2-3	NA	CSTNTDTQYF	TGCAGCACAAACACAGATACGCAGTATTTT
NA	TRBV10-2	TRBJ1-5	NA	CASSENGGVTQPQHF	TGCGCCAGCAGTGAGAATGGAGGGGTAACTCAGCCCCAGCATTTT
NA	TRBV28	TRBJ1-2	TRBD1	CASSWDRVAGYTF	TGTGCCAGCAGTTGGGACAGGGTAGCTGGCTACACCTTC
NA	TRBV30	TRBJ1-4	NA	CASSSWGGNEKLFF	TGTGCCTCTTCCTCGTGGGGGGGAAATGAAAAACTGTTTTTT
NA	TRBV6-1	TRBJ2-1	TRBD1	CASSEVGTGISLDNEQFF	TGTGCCAGCAGTGAAGTGGGGACAGGGATTTCTCTGGACAATGAGCAGTTCTTC
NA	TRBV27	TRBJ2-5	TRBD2	CASSPLAGAVQETQYF	TGTGCCAGCAGTCCATTAGCGGGGGCCGTACAAGAGACCCAGTACTTC
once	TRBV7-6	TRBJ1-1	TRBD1	CASSPGGTEAFF	TGTGCCAGCAGCCCAGGGGGCACTGAAGCTTTCTTT
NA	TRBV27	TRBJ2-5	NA	CASSSTGQETQYF	TGTGCCAGCAGTTCGACAGGCCAAGAGACCCAGTACTTC
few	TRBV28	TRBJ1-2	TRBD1	CASSSDRGRGYTF	TGTGCCAGCAGTTCCGACAGGGGGCGTGGCTACACCTTC
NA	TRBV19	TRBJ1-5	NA	CASSMSGGIGNQPQHF	TGTGCCAGTAGTATGTCCGGGGGGATCGGCAATCAGCCCCAGCATTTT
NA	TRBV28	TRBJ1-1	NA	CASGLSVPTEAFF	TGTGCCAGCGGTCTCTCGGTTCCCACTGAAGCTTTCTTT
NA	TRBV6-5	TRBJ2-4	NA	CASRQGGGSKNIQYF	TGTGCCAGCAGACAGGGGGGAGGGAGTAAAAACATTCAGTACTTC
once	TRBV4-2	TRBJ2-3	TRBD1	CASSQDRGQGATDTQYF	TGTGCCAGCAGCCAAGATAGAGGGCAGGGGGCAACAGATACGCAGTATTTT
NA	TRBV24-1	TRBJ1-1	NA	CATSLNGGTEAFF	TGTGCCACCAGTCTTAACGGGGGGACTGAAGCTTTCTTT
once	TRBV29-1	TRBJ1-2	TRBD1	CSVETDRAGGYTF	TGCAGCGTTGAAACGGACAGGGCAGGGGGCTACACCTTC
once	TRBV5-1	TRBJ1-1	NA	CASSRDTMNTEAFF	TGCGCCAGCAGCAGGGACACCATGAACACTGAAGCTTTCTTT